The 6 T cell receptor beta chains listed next were all sequenced from one sample in a study of naive and memory T cell subsets. An equimolar mix of two oligonucleotides served as the beta constant-region primer for TRBC1 and TRBC2. Nested alpha and beta constant-region primers with the SP2 primer drove four PCR rounds on ligated cDNA. TCRdb fed the UMI-ligation and nested PCR reads into MiXCR, producing one record per CDR3 protein. The sample comprises over 30,000 distinct CDR3 sequences, about 18% of which are singletons, and more than 3% rests with the top ten. Material: effector memory CD4+ T cells from blood. Sample subset: effector memory, CD45RA- CD27-. Receptors originate from a human donor in good health.

This clonotype was detected only a few times. The rearrangement joins TRBV28 to TRBJ1-2, with 7 bases that match TRBD1. The germline CDR1 and CDR2 sequences are MDHEN and SYDVKM. This CDR3 comprises 13 residues. V gave up 3 bases and J gave up 4 bases; unmatched junction bases: 2. For the CDR3, the DNA is TGTGCCAGCAGTTTCGACAGGGTCTATGGCTACACCTTC. As protein: CASSFDRVYGYTF.

The J gene is TRBJ2-7, the V gene TRBV20-1, with unresolved D. The germline V gene encodes CDR1 DFQATT and CDR2 SNEGSKA (reference sequence). V lost 0 bases, J lost 7 bases, and 10 bases lay in between. The CDR3 runs to 12 residues. The CDR3 DNA is TGCAGTGCTAGAGACCCCGAGTGGGAGCAGTACTTC. Translating it yields CSARDPEWEQYF.

DNA for the CDR3: TGTGCCAGCAGCGTAGGACTAGCGGGAGCAGGAGATACGCAGTATTTT. Translating it yields CASSVGLAGAGDTQYF. The rearrangement joins TRBV9 to TRBJ2-3, with 12 bases that match TRBD2. Germline V gene sequence: CDR1 SGDLS, CDR2 YYNGEE. The CDR3 sequence is 16 residues long. The ends lost 0 bases at V and 5 bases at J; junction bases unmatched: 4.

The chain recombines TRBV5-6 with TRBJ1-1; 8 bases agree with TRBD1. Per the germline V gene, CDR1 is SGHDT and CDR2 is YYEEEE. This CDR3 has 14 amino acids. Unmatched junction bases numbered 8, after V lost 4 bases and J lost 6 bases. The CDR3 loop is CASSLLTGASEAFF. CDR3 DNA sequence: TGTGCCAGCAGCCTTTTGACAGGGGCATCTGAAGCTTTCTTT.

This clonotype is deemed medium-sized (0.01 to 0.1%). For the CDR3, the DNA is TGTGCCAGCAGCCAAGCTGGGACTAGGGGTGAGCAGTTCTTC. Its translation is CASSQAGTRGEQFF. V and J are TRBV14 and TRBJ2-1, with TRBD2 matching over 8 bases. Per the germline V gene, CDR1 is SGHDN and CDR2 is FVKESK. The CDR3 has 14 residues. Trimming at V came to 1 base and at J to 9 bases, leaving 5 bases not matched to a gene.

The table lists this clonotype with many counts. The chain has TRBV27 and TRBJ1-3; 7 bases line up with TRBD1. Per germline, CDR1 MNHEY and CDR2 SMNVEV (reference sequence). The CDR3 runs to 16 residues. V dropped 6 bases and J dropped 3; count of bases not matched to a gene: 11. CDR3 nucleotides: TGTGCCAGCAGCCAAGACTTCAGGGGGAGTGGAAACACCATATATTTT. The encoded protein is CASSQDFRGSGNTIYF.